Listed below are T cell receptor beta chains from one sample, sequenced in a study of Graves' ophthalmopathy and Graves' hyperthyroidism. TCRdb fed the multiplex PCR reads into MiXCR, producing one record per CDR3 protein. In the table there are about 620,000 distinct CDR3 sequences, about a fifth of which are singletons. The sample taken for sequencing was peripheral blood. These receptor sequences come from a woman younger than 30 with stable Graves' hyperthyroidism. Some clones in this sample may be carry-over from other donors' samples. The CDR3 runs from the conserved cysteine through the conserved F or W. The order of the fields is clone size, V gene, D gene, J gene, CDR3 protein. The D gene is left open where the match is weak. Expanded clones are given a class, and other clones once, few, many or no size at all.

size: many; V: TRBV12-3/TRBV12-4; D: TRBD1; J: TRBJ2-7; CDR3: CASSQTGRPSYEQYF
size: once; V: TRBV2; D: TRBD1; J: TRBJ2-5; CDR3: CASSEKAGGSKTQYF
size: .; V: TRBV6-1; D: TRBD2; J: TRBJ2-7; CDR3: CASSEGLAGEARSYEQYF
size: few; V: TRBV2; D: .; J: TRBJ1-5; CDR3: CASSLQGSSQPQHF
size: few; V: TRBV6-5; D: .; J: TRBJ2-5; CDR3: CASSYGEPPETQYF
size: .; V: TRBV20-1; D: .; J: TRBJ1-2; CDR3: CSAGPGRRGYTF
size: .; V: TRBV4-1; D: TRBD1; J: TRBJ1-5; CDR3: CASSEVRGGGQPQHF
size: few; V: TRBV6-5; D: .; J: TRBJ1-5; CDR3: CASSYSPSQPQHF
size: .; V: TRBV9; D: .; J: TRBJ2-7; CDR3: CASSGTPGGEYYEQYF
size: .; V: TRBV12-3/TRBV12-4; D: .; J: TRBJ1-1; CDR3: CASSPDRAVAFF
size: many; V: TRBV6-1; D: TRBD1; J: TRBJ1-2; CDR3: CASTNRGGVNYGYTF
size: .; V: TRBV12-3/TRBV12-4; D: .; J: TRBJ1-1; CDR3: CASLTRAGTEAFF
size: many; V: TRBV12-5; D: .; J: TRBJ1-1; CDR3: CASGLETGSNTEAFF
size: .; V: TRBV27; D: .; J: TRBJ2-2; CDR3: CASSLTPDQLLTGELFF
size: many; V: TRBV7-2; D: TRBD2; J: TRBJ2-5; CDR3: CASSLGGGETQYF
size: once; V: TRBV27; D: .; J: TRBJ2-7; CDR3: CATGPGAYEQYF